Included here is one T cell receptor beta chain sequence, with context. Which antigen it targets is not known. The sequenced fragment ends 3 residues before the CDR3 boundary, so the rest is inferred from the germline J gene. Using the immunoSEQ assay, multiplex PCR amplified TCR beta CDR3 regions from an average of roughly 1,100 ng of genomic DNA per sample. Primer bias was corrected in the assay by using a complete synthetic TCR repertoire to establish an amplification baseline. Amplicons were sequenced on the Illumina platform. Per the original workflow: Sequences were error-corrected by clustering with frequency ratios and a modified nearest-neighbor algorithm and were then analyzed in the immunoSEQ Analyzer with IMGT gene definitions. At each rarefaction depth, TCR richness and evenness were averaged across 20 rarefaction repeats, and any sample with fewer sequences than the depth was left out. Wilcoxon rank sum tests with FDR correction were used to compare relative abundances of V, D and J genes between the groups. In the blinded duplicates, the intraclass correlation was approximately 95% for TCR richness and averaged about 80% across approximately 60 gene segments. TCRdb's version of the immuneACCESS table is confined to in-frame rearrangements and falls short of the full clone set. An unresolved V gene accounts for under half of the shortfall where checked; the remainder is of unknown origin. Clonal size and the V and J genes are those of that table, whereas D and trimming came from the DNA. This sample's table contains 31,000 or so clones. Roughly 3.4% of the sample comes from the top ten.

This sample is part of a study of T cells in women clearing cervical HPV infection (dated by TCRdb to 2017 to 2018). Looking at the study overall: The cases were 20 to 30 women with histologically confirmed HPV16-related CIN3 or worse, and 2 of those women had invasive cancers. Nested within Costa Rica's Guanacaste HPV Natural History Study, an exploratory proof-of-principle case-control study compared TCR repertoires across cervical HPV16 outcomes. A median age of 34 years was observed in cases versus 37 to 40 in controls, and no significant differences in baseline characteristics were found. As quality controls, five blinded duplicates were added to each group, bringing the total to approximately 60 samples made up of roughly 50 participants and 10 replicates. Cases and controls were matched on year of sample collection and on age within five years. The controls were 25 or so women whose single incident HPV16 infection cleared within 12 months with no development of precancer or cancer. Among cases, blood sampling came a median of approximately 150 days after lesion detection, with an interquartile range of about 80 to 220 days. In the parent cohort, some 10,000 women aged 18 or older were enrolled in Guanacaste, Costa Rica, during about 1993 to 1995 and then followed for under nine years. Blood from cases was collected at the visit at which the lesion was first identified, whereas blood from controls was collected once infection was no longer detected. Because only a few women had HLA typing data, the possibility that HLA type acted as a confounder could not be ruled out.

From cysteine to phenylalanine, the CDR3 is 13 amino acids long. The DNA shown is the part of the CDR3 that was read: 30 bases, in frame from base 1. Compared with germline, V lacks 6 bases and J lacks 2 bases; bases without a gene match: 4. Every participant had a single incident cervical HPV16 infection, and women with prevalent HPV16 infections were excluded. Cervical HPV DNA was detected with MY09/MY11 PCR, and genotyping was done by dot-blot hybridization. Fifteen mL of heparinized blood were centrifuged, and the buffy coat was aliquoted, frozen at -30°C, then stored at -80°C. QIAGEN kits were used to extract genomic DNA from the buffy coat specimens. General conclusions and limits of the study: The cross-sectional design could not show whether the associations came before the infection or were a result of it, and neither effector/memory subsets nor HPV-specific T cells were isolated. Cases were distinguished from controls with an estimated AUC of roughly 0.79 by random forest classifiers combining richness and V gene abundances. CIN3+ cases had significantly higher TCR repertoire richness than controls across sequencing depths, but evenness did not differ between the groups. Because T-cell numbers per sample were unknown, differences in richness could reflect varying T-cell content rather than repertoire biology. Lower TRBV6-7 relative abundance was observed in cases than in controls (around 0.1% versus 0.15%; Bonferroni P = 0.0008).

Sequenced sample: blood buffy coat. The chain joins TRBV12-3 or TRBV12-4 to TRBJ2-7; 7 of the junction bases match TRBD2. This TCR was sampled from a woman aged 18 to 69 with a cervical HPV16 infection that either progressed to CIN3+ or cleared (not recorded which). Partial CDR3 DNA: TGTGCCAGCAGCACGGCGGGGGCCTACGAG. It is translated as CASSTAGAYE. The CDR3 reads in full as CASSTAGAYEQYF.